The rows below give T cell receptor beta chains drawn from one sample of a study of vaccination and CD4 T cells after COVID-19. Their specific antigens are unknown. A single record per CDR3 protein comes from TCRdb applying MiXCR to the PCR reads. The table includes about 16,000 distinct CDR3 sequences, 45% to 50% detected once. The source material was CD4+ T cells from blood, cultured in vitro. The source is a human donor who had recovered from COVID-19. Both conserved end residues are part of each CDR3. Each record gives: D gene, J gene, V gene, clone size, CDR3 protein, CDR3 DNA. A D gene is named only where the DNA matches it firmly. Only part of the rows carry a size: once, few, many, or a class if the clone is expanded.

D gene: NA; J gene: TRBJ2-3; V gene: TRBV6-1; clone size: NA; CDR3 protein: CASSEVSGPTDTQYF; CDR3 DNA: TGTGCCAGCAGTGAAGTCAGCGGGCCCACAGATACGCAGTATTTT
D gene: NA; J gene: TRBJ1-1; V gene: TRBV20-1; clone size: few; CDR3 protein: CSARDLKAFF; CDR3 DNA: TGCAGTGCTAGAGATTTGAAAGCTTTCTTT
D gene: NA; J gene: TRBJ1-5; V gene: TRBV12-3/TRBV12-4; clone size: NA; CDR3 protein: CASGRWQPQHF; CDR3 DNA: TGTGCCAGCGGACGCTGGCAGCCCCAGCATTTT
D gene: NA; J gene: TRBJ2-3; V gene: TRBV20-1; clone size: few; CDR3 protein: CSATLQGGGGGLNTDTQYF; CDR3 DNA: TGCAGTGCTACCTTACAGGGTGGCGGCGGGGGCCTTAACACAGATACGCAGTATTTT
D gene: TRBD1; J gene: TRBJ2-7; V gene: TRBV12-3/TRBV12-4; clone size: NA; CDR3 protein: CASSRTGTGSYEQYF; CDR3 DNA: TGTGCCAGCAGTAGAACCGGGACAGGCTCCTACGAGCAGTACTTC
D gene: NA; J gene: TRBJ1-6; V gene: TRBV27; clone size: few; CDR3 protein: CASSPTVGSPLHF; CDR3 DNA: TGTGCCAGCAGTCCGACAGTTGGCTCACCCCTCCACTTT
D gene: TRBD1; J gene: TRBJ2-5; V gene: TRBV10-3; clone size: NA; CDR3 protein: CAIRSDRGEETQYF; CDR3 DNA: TGTGCCATCAGGTCGGACAGGGGGGAAGAGACCCAGTACTTC
D gene: TRBD1; J gene: TRBJ2-7; V gene: TRBV27; clone size: NA; CDR3 protein: CASSYGQGRSYEQYF; CDR3 DNA: TGTGCCAGCAGTTACGGACAGGGTCGCTCCTACGAGCAGTACTTC
D gene: NA; J gene: TRBJ1-1; V gene: TRBV6-5; clone size: NA; CDR3 protein: CASSYSPDTEAFF; CDR3 DNA: TGTGCCAGCAGTTACTCGCCTGACACTGAAGCTTTCTTT
D gene: NA; J gene: TRBJ1-1; V gene: TRBV7-2; clone size: few; CDR3 protein: CASSLFHLQGNTEAFF; CDR3 DNA: TGTGCCAGCAGCCTATTCCATTTGCAGGGGAACACTGAAGCTTTCTTT
D gene: NA; J gene: TRBJ1-4; V gene: TRBV20-1; clone size: few; CDR3 protein: CSATASREKLFF; CDR3 DNA: TGCAGTGCGACAGCTAGCCGTGAAAAACTGTTTTTT
D gene: NA; J gene: TRBJ2-2; V gene: TRBV5-1; clone size: NA; CDR3 protein: CASTEALGELFF; CDR3 DNA: TGCGCCAGCACTGAAGCGCTCGGGGAGCTGTTTTTT
D gene: NA; J gene: TRBJ1-1; V gene: TRBV2; clone size: NA; CDR3 protein: CASNRDVRNTEAFF; CDR3 DNA: TGTGCCAGCAACAGGGATGTGCGGAACACTGAAGCTTTCTTT
D gene: NA; J gene: TRBJ1-1; V gene: TRBV12-3/TRBV12-4; clone size: NA; CDR3 protein: CASSFWQGFGTEAFF; CDR3 DNA: TGTGCCAGCAGTTTTTGGCAAGGGTTTGGCACTGAAGCTTTCTTT
D gene: TRBD1; J gene: TRBJ2-7; V gene: TRBV27; clone size: NA; CDR3 protein: CASSSRQGAMYEQYF; CDR3 DNA: TGTGCCAGCAGTTCTCGACAGGGGGCTATGTACGAGCAGTACTTC
D gene: TRBD1; J gene: TRBJ2-5; V gene: TRBV7-9; clone size: NA; CDR3 protein: CASSIGQGQPLETQYF; CDR3 DNA: TGTGCCAGCAGCATCGGACAGGGACAACCTTTAGAGACCCAGTACTTC
D gene: NA; J gene: TRBJ1-1; V gene: TRBV2; clone size: NA; CDR3 protein: CASSDGGNTEAFF; CDR3 DNA: TGTGCCAGCAGTGATGGAGGGAACACTGAAGCTTTCTTT
D gene: TRBD1; J gene: TRBJ1-2; V gene: TRBV7-8; clone size: NA; CDR3 protein: CASSLATGISGYTF; CDR3 DNA: TGTGCCAGCAGCTTAGCGACAGGGATCTCTGGCTACACCTTC
D gene: TRBD2; J gene: TRBJ2-2; V gene: TRBV27; clone size: few; CDR3 protein: CASSLFPASGTLAGELFF; CDR3 DNA: TGTGCCAGCAGTTTATTCCCGGCTAGCGGGACCCTCGCCGGGGAGCTGTTTTTT
D gene: NA; J gene: TRBJ2-5; V gene: TRBV11-2; clone size: NA; CDR3 protein: CASSFLSGWAETQYF; CDR3 DNA: TGTGCCAGCAGCTTTTTATCGGGATGGGCGGAGACCCAGTACTTC
D gene: NA; J gene: TRBJ1-1; V gene: TRBV7-2; clone size: NA; CDR3 protein: CASSSQGRGDEAFF; CDR3 DNA: TGTGCCAGCAGCTCCCAGGGGAGGGGTGATGAAGCTTTCTTT
D gene: NA; J gene: TRBJ1-5; V gene: TRBV6-1; clone size: NA; CDR3 protein: CASSPKNQPQHF; CDR3 DNA: TGTGCCAGCAGTCCGAAGAATCAGCCCCAGCATTTT
D gene: NA; J gene: TRBJ1-1; V gene: TRBV20-1; clone size: NA; CDR3 protein: CSASQEVETEAFF; CDR3 DNA: TGCAGTGCTAGTCAGGAGGTGGAAACTGAAGCTTTCTTT
D gene: NA; J gene: TRBJ2-5; V gene: TRBV6-2/TRBV6-3; clone size: NA; CDR3 protein: CASSPGVWTSPVTQYF; CDR3 DNA: TGTGCCAGCAGTCCAGGAGTTTGGACGTCCCCCGTGACCCAGTACTTC
D gene: TRBD1; J gene: TRBJ2-7; V gene: TRBV30; clone size: NA; CDR3 protein: CAWSALRGLEQYF; CDR3 DNA: TGTGCCTGGAGTGCGCTTAGGGGGCTCGAGCAGTACTTC
D gene: TRBD1; J gene: TRBJ1-4; V gene: TRBV19; clone size: NA; CDR3 protein: CASSLRTGEDEKLFF; CDR3 DNA: TGTGCCAGTAGTCTACGGACAGGGGAAGATGAAAAACTGTTTTTT
D gene: NA; J gene: TRBJ2-7; V gene: TRBV20-1; clone size: NA; CDR3 protein: CSAKYYGGRDEQYF; CDR3 DNA: TGCAGTGCTAAGTATTATGGCGGGCGAGACGAGCAGTACTTC
D gene: NA; J gene: TRBJ1-1; V gene: TRBV6-2/TRBV6-3; clone size: few; CDR3 protein: CASILDGYTEAFF; CDR3 DNA: TGTGCCAGTATCCTGGACGGATACACTGAAGCTTTCTTT
D gene: NA; J gene: TRBJ1-2; V gene: TRBV7-2; clone size: few; CDR3 protein: CASSLKDGSNYGYTF; CDR3 DNA: TGTGCCAGCAGCTTAAAAGACGGGAGCAACTATGGCTACACCTTC
D gene: TRBD1; J gene: TRBJ1-6; V gene: TRBV6-1; clone size: few; CDR3 protein: CAATGNNSPLHF; CDR3 DNA: TGTGCCGCGACAGGGAATAATTCACCCCTCCACTTT
D gene: NA; J gene: TRBJ2-5; V gene: TRBV6-2/TRBV6-3; clone size: NA; CDR3 protein: CASSYGGPGTQYF; CDR3 DNA: TGTGCCAGCAGTTACGGCGGTCCGGGGACCCAGTACTTC
D gene: NA; J gene: TRBJ1-2; V gene: TRBV7-2; clone size: few; CDR3 protein: CASSLRTGKGSYGYTF; CDR3 DNA: TGTGCCAGCAGCCTTCGGACTGGGAAAGGGAGCTATGGCTACACCTTC
D gene: NA; J gene: TRBJ2-5; V gene: TRBV7-3; clone size: NA; CDR3 protein: CASSLGTGGGETQYF; CDR3 DNA: TGTGCCAGCAGCTTGGGGACAGGCGGGGGGGAGACCCAGTACTTC
D gene: NA; J gene: TRBJ1-2; V gene: TRBV6-5; clone size: NA; CDR3 protein: CASSSLYGYTF; CDR3 DNA: TGTGCCAGCAGTTCTCTTTATGGCTACACCTTC
D gene: TRBD1; J gene: TRBJ2-1; V gene: TRBV12-3/TRBV12-4; clone size: NA; CDR3 protein: CASSGPRGRDNEQFF; CDR3 DNA: TGTGCCAGCAGTGGGCCAAGGGGGCGGGACAATGAGCAGTTCTTC
D gene: NA; J gene: TRBJ2-1; V gene: TRBV6-2/TRBV6-3; clone size: once; CDR3 protein: CASSYRTATIEQFF; CDR3 DNA: TGTGCCAGCAGTTATAGGACCGCCACGATTGAGCAGTTCTTC
D gene: NA; J gene: TRBJ1-2; V gene: TRBV7-9; clone size: NA; CDR3 protein: CASSLALGSGYTF; CDR3 DNA: TGTGCCAGCAGCTTAGCGCTAGGGTCTGGCTACACCTTC
D gene: TRBD1; J gene: TRBJ2-7; V gene: TRBV15; clone size: once; CDR3 protein: CATSRERDRSYEQYF; CDR3 DNA: TGTGCCACCAGCAGAGAACGGGACAGGTCCTACGAGCAGTACTTC
D gene: NA; J gene: TRBJ2-5; V gene: TRBV7-9; clone size: few; CDR3 protein: CASSLTSGETQYF; CDR3 DNA: TGTGCCAGCAGCCTCACATCTGGGGAGACCCAGTACTTC
D gene: TRBD1; J gene: TRBJ1-5; V gene: TRBV19; clone size: NA; CDR3 protein: CASSRDRVSQPQHF; CDR3 DNA: TGTGCCAGTAGCAGGGACAGGGTAAGTCAGCCCCAGCATTTT
D gene: NA; J gene: TRBJ1-4; V gene: TRBV6-1; clone size: NA; CDR3 protein: CASSGSNEKLFF; CDR3 DNA: TGTGCCAGCAGTGGCTCAAATGAAAAACTGTTTTTT
D gene: NA; J gene: TRBJ1-1; V gene: TRBV30; clone size: NA; CDR3 protein: CAWRRLNTEAFF; CDR3 DNA: TGTGCCTGGAGGCGGTTGAACACTGAAGCTTTCTTT
D gene: TRBD2; J gene: TRBJ2-7; V gene: TRBV29-1; clone size: NA; CDR3 protein: CSVGASGGEYEQYF; CDR3 DNA: TGCAGCGTTGGGGCTAGCGGGGGAGAGTACGAGCAGTACTTC
D gene: NA; J gene: TRBJ1-4; V gene: TRBV20-1; clone size: NA; CDR3 protein: CSARGGVSNEKLFF; CDR3 DNA: TGCAGTGCTAGAGGAGGGGTCAGTAATGAAAAACTGTTTTTT
D gene: NA; J gene: TRBJ2-1; V gene: TRBV7-9; clone size: NA; CDR3 protein: CASSTGSLEFF; CDR3 DNA: TGTGCCAGTAGTACAGGCTCTCTCGAGTTCTTC
D gene: TRBD2; J gene: TRBJ2-5; V gene: TRBV6-1; clone size: NA; CDR3 protein: CASSERLAGGGETQYF; CDR3 DNA: TGTGCCAGCAGTGAAAGACTAGCGGGAGGAGGAGAGACCCAGTACTTC
D gene: NA; J gene: TRBJ2-5; V gene: TRBV19; clone size: NA; CDR3 protein: CASSPLTGETQYF; CDR3 DNA: TGTGCCAGTAGTCCCCTAACAGGGGAGACCCAGTACTTC
D gene: NA; J gene: TRBJ2-2; V gene: TRBV20-1; clone size: NA; CDR3 protein: CSARRGNGELFF; CDR3 DNA: TGCAGTGCTAGACGGGGGAACGGGGAGCTGTTTTTT
D gene: NA; J gene: TRBJ2-6; V gene: TRBV27; clone size: few; CDR3 protein: CASSKVGIAGANVLTF; CDR3 DNA: TGTGCCAGCAGTAAAGTGGGCATCGCCGGGGCCAACGTCCTGACTTTC
D gene: TRBD2; J gene: TRBJ2-1; V gene: TRBV28; clone size: NA; CDR3 protein: CASNIARLAVYNEQFF; CDR3 DNA: TGTGCCAGCAACATAGCCCGACTAGCGGTTTACAATGAGCAGTTCTTC
D gene: NA; J gene: TRBJ2-1; V gene: TRBV12-3/TRBV12-4; clone size: NA; CDR3 protein: CASSPRDSSSYNEQFF; CDR3 DNA: TGTGCCAGCAGTCCCCGGGACTCGAGCTCCTACAATGAGCAGTTCTTC
D gene: TRBD1; J gene: TRBJ2-2; V gene: TRBV19; clone size: few; CDR3 protein: CASSIGPGQGITGELFF; CDR3 DNA: TGTGCCAGTAGTATAGGGCCGGGACAGGGGATCACCGGGGAGCTGTTTTTT
D gene: TRBD2; J gene: TRBJ2-7; V gene: TRBV6-5; clone size: few; CDR3 protein: CASSLLAGATSYEQYF; CDR3 DNA: TGTGCCAGCAGTTTGCTAGCGGGGGCGACCTCCTACGAGCAGTACTTC
D gene: NA; J gene: TRBJ2-3; V gene: TRBV15; clone size: NA; CDR3 protein: CATSRDISQGDTQYF; CDR3 DNA: TGTGCCACCAGCAGAGATATTAGCCAGGGGGATACGCAGTATTTT